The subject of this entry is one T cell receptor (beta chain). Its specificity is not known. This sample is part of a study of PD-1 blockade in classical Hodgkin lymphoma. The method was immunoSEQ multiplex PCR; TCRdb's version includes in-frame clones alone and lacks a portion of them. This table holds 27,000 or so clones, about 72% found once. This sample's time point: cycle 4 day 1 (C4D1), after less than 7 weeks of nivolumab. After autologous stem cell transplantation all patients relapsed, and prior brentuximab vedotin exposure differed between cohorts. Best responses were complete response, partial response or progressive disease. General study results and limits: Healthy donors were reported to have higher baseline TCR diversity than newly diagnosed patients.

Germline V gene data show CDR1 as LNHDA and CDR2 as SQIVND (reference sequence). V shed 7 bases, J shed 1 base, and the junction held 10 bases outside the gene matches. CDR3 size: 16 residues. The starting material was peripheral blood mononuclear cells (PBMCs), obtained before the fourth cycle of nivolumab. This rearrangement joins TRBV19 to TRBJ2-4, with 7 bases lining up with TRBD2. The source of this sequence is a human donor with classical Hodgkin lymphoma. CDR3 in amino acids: CASNEGTMRAKNIQYF. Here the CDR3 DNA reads TGTGCCAGTAACGAGGGGACTATGAGGGCCAAAAACATTCAGTACTTC.